This TCR beta chain was sequenced during a study of shared clonotypes between healthy human individuals. Study as a whole: CD4 naive and memory got three plates each, CD8 naive two, CD8 memory one.

CDR1 and CDR2 from the germline V gene are SGDLS and YYNGEE. V was pared by 0 bases and J by 5 bases, with 8 bases between. This CDR3 has 14 amino acids. Caucasian adults living in Nashville, Tennessee, provided all samples. Only in-frame clones appear in the TCRdb table, and some are missing; sequencing was by immunoSEQ multiplex PCR. The data contain 2 million to 2.5 million clones, about 94% of them seen just once; the ten biggest clones take up about 0.13%. J is TRBJ1-4 and V is TRBV9; no definite D call. The sample taken for sequencing was naive CD4+ T cells sorted from blood. Documented subset: CD45RA+ positively selected. The clonotype was recovered from a man between 18 and 35 years old in good health. CDR3 nucleotide sequence: TGTGCCAGCAGCGTAGACGGACGGAATGAAAAACTGTTTTTT. Encoded protein: CASSVDGRNEKLFF.